This is a list of T cell receptor beta chains from one sample in a study of cytomegalovirus exposure and HLA in healthy donors. Produced via immunoSEQ multiplex PCR; TCRdb's table is partial and in-frame only. The data hold a few hundred thousand clones, with 80% observed a single time. The source material was PBMCs. The receptors were sampled from a girl aged 2-15 years in good health and CMV-seronegative. The CDR3 runs from the conserved cysteine through the conserved F or W. The D gene is left open where the match is weak. The size field is filled for only some rows; it gives once, few, many or a size class.

TRBV5-8	TRBD1	TRBJ1-1	NA	CASSPRTGSMNTEAFF	TGTGCCAGCAGTCCTAGGACAGGATCCATGAACACTGAAGCTTTCTTT
TRBV27	TRBD1	TRBJ1-3	NA	CASSRQGPGNTIYF	TGTGCCAGCAGCAGACAGGGTCCCGGAAACACCATATATTTT
TRBV15	TRBD1	TRBJ1-1	NA	CATANRGRLTEAFF	TGTGCCACCGCGAACAGGGGCAGATTGACTGAAGCTTTCTTT
TRBV28	NA	TRBJ2-7	NA	CASTTGIYEQYF	TGTGCCAGCACTACAGGGATCTACGAGCAGTACTTC
TRBV5-4	TRBD1	TRBJ2-7	NA	CASSLRWTGDEQYF	TGTGCCAGCAGCTTACGATGGACAGGGGACGAGCAGTACTTC
TRBV19	NA	TRBJ1-4	NA	CASSITQLNEKLFF	TGTGCCAGTAGTATCACCCAGTTAAATGAAAAACTGTTTTTT
TRBV10-2	TRBD2	TRBJ2-2	NA	CAGRAGTGELFF	TGCGCCGGCAGAGCGGGGACCGGGGAGCTGTTTTTT
TRBV5-1	TRBD2	TRBJ2-1	NA	CASSLEAGGRYNEQFF	TGCGCCAGCAGCTTGGAAGCGGGGGGCCGATACAATGAGCAGTTCTTC
TRBV30	TRBD2	TRBJ2-1	NA	CAYLSGWAPYNEQFF	TGTGCCTATCTTAGCGGGTGGGCCCCCTACAATGAGCAGTTCTTC
TRBV6-5	NA	TRBJ1-2	NA	CASSYRTGNYGYTF	TGTGCCAGCAGTTACAGGACGGGGAACTATGGCTACACCTTC
TRBV5-5	TRBD2	TRBJ2-7	NA	CASQEAGAYEQYF	TGTGCCAGCCAGGAGGCGGGAGCCTACGAGCAGTACTTC
TRBV30	NA	TRBJ1-4	NA	CAWNQDSSNEKLFF	TGTGCCTGGAACCAGGACAGTTCGAATGAAAAACTGTTTTTT
TRBV19	NA	TRBJ2-1	NA	CASSIPGLLPHEQFF	TGTGCCAGTAGTATACCGGGACTCCTCCCCCATGAGCAGTTCTTC
TRBV27	NA	TRBJ1-1	NA	CASGLQKNTEAFF	TGTGCCAGCGGGCTACAGAAGAACACTGAAGCTTTCTTT
TRBV28	NA	TRBJ1-1	NA	CASSLSSGGGAEAFF	TGTGCCAGCAGTTTATCCTCCGGGGGGGGAGCTGAAGCTTTCTTT
TRBV9	TRBD2	TRBJ2-3	NA	CASSVGGGGTDTQYF	TGTGCCAGCAGCGTAGGGGGCGGGGGGACAGATACGCAGTATTTT
TRBV29-1	TRBD1	TRBJ1-2	NA	CSAKRTGLLFGYTF	TGCAGCGCAAAAAGGACAGGGCTACTATTTGGCTACACCTTC
TRBV6-6	NA	TRBJ2-7	NA	CASSTTGTHSYEQYF	TGTGCCAGCAGTACCACCGGGACTCACTCCTACGAGCAGTACTTC
TRBV7-7	NA	TRBJ2-7	NA	CASSLGTDSYEQYF	TGTGCCAGCAGCTTAGGAACAGACTCCTACGAGCAGTACTTC
TRBV7-9	TRBD1	TRBJ2-2	NA	CASSPGTELFF	TGTGCCAGCAGCCCCGGGACAGAGTTGTTTTTT
TRBV6-1	NA	TRBJ2-4	NA	CASSEGGGGKNIQYF	TGTGCCAGCAGTGAGGGTGGGGGCGGCAAAAACATTCAGTACTTC
TRBV10-3	TRBD2	TRBJ2-7	NA	CATQLAGGPSGEQYF	TGTGCCACCCAATTAGCGGGAGGGCCTTCCGGCGAGCAGTACTTC
TRBV27	TRBD1	TRBJ1-5	few	CASSRDRGRDQPQHF	TGTGCCAGCAGTCGGGACAGGGGGAGGGATCAGCCCCAGCATTTT
TRBV29-1	NA	TRBJ1-1	NA	CSVEMIGDTEAFF	TGCAGCGTTGAAATGATCGGGGACACTGAAGCTTTCTTT
TRBV28	NA	TRBJ1-6	NA	CASSLSPSYSPLHF	TGTGCCAGCAGCCTCTCCCCGAGTTATTCACCCCTCCACTTT
TRBV2	NA	TRBJ2-1	NA	CAGGLNLYNEQFF	TGTGCCGGAGGGTTGAACCTCTACAATGAGCAGTTCTTC
TRBV14	NA	TRBJ2-3	NA	CASSLLGGGTDTQYF	TGTGCCAGCAGCCTACTTGGAGGGGGCACAGATACGCAGTATTTT
TRBV6-1	TRBD2	TRBJ2-1	NA	CASSGLAGGGYNEQFF	TGTGCCAGCAGTGGTCTAGCGGGAGGGGGGTACAATGAGCAGTTCTTC
TRBV10-3	TRBD2	TRBJ2-3	NA	CAISLAGDRPDTQYF	TGTGCCATCAGCCTAGCGGGGGACCGTCCAGATACGCAGTATTTT
TRBV4-1	TRBD1	TRBJ1-2	NA	CASSPSRRTGQCPAF	TGCGCCAGCAGCCCGTCAAGGCGGACAGGGCAGTGTCCCGCCTTC
TRBV7-2	TRBD2	TRBJ2-5	NA	CASSLVGSGLYQETQYF	TGTGCCAGCAGCTTAGTAGGTAGCGGGCTATACCAAGAGACCCAGTACTTC
TRBV14	TRBD1	TRBJ2-1	few	CASSPIGQGHEQFF	TGTGCCAGCAGCCCGATCGGACAGGGCCATGAGCAGTTCTTC
TRBV27	TRBD1	TRBJ1-2	few	CASSLRGQGSVNYGYTF	TGTGCCAGCAGTTTAAGGGGACAGGGGTCGGTGAACTATGGCTACACCTTC
TRBV5-4	TRBD2	TRBJ2-3	NA	CASSSGGGVTDTQYF	TGTGCCAGCAGCTCCGGGGGGGGAGTCACAGATACGCAGTATTTT
TRBV5-6	NA	TRBJ1-2	NA	CASSLVGEEYYGYTF	TGTGCCAGCAGCTTGGTGGGGGAGGAGTACTATGGCTACACCTTC
TRBV6-1	NA	TRBJ1-5	NA	CASIKGDSNQPQHF	TGTGCCAGCATAAAAGGGGATAGCAATCAGCCCCAGCATTTT
TRBV10-3	TRBD2	TRBJ2-5	few	CAISDGRGRRGETQYF	TGTGCCATCAGTGATGGGAGGGGCAGGAGAGGGGAGACCCAGTACTTC
TRBV12-5	TRBD2	TRBJ2-1	once	CASSGLAANEQFF	TGTGCTAGTTCGGGACTAGCTGCCAATGAGCAGTTCTTC
TRBV30	NA	TRBJ1-5	few	CAWSAQGQPQHF	TGTGCCTGGAGTGCCCAGGGTCAGCCCCAGCATTTT
TRBV5-1	NA	TRBJ2-7	once	CASSWGGYGGEQYF	TGCGCCAGCAGCTGGGGGGGCTACGGGGGCGAGCAGTACTTC
TRBV7-8	NA	TRBJ1-1	once	CASSSGGQGWTEAFF	TGTGCCAGCAGCTCCGGGGGGCAGGGGTGGACTGAAGCTTTCTTT
TRBV27	NA	TRBJ1-2	NA	CASSLNEGENYGYTF	TGTGCCAGCAGCCTTAATGAAGGAGAAAACTATGGCTACACCTTC
TRBV5-8	NA	TRBJ1-5	NA	CASSLVDTVNQPQHF	TGTGCCAGCAGCTTGGTGGATACAGTCAATCAGCCCCAGCATTTT
TRBV4-1	TRBD1	TRBJ2-7	NA	CASSLGTALSYEQYF	TGCGCCAGCAGCCTTGGGACAGCACTCTCCTACGAGCAGTACTTC
TRBV19	TRBD2	TRBJ2-1	NA	CASRYSGANNEQFF	TGTGCCAGTAGATATAGCGGGGCCAACAATGAGCAGTTCTTC
TRBV2	NA	TRBJ2-7	NA	CASKEGGGTYEQYF	TGTGCCAGCAAAGAGGGCGGGGGCACGTACGAGCAGTACTTC
TRBV14	TRBD1	TRBJ1-1	NA	CASSPRTGGGQAFF	TGTGCCAGCAGCCCTCGGACAGGGGGCGGTCAAGCTTTCTTT
TRBV19	TRBD1	TRBJ1-5	NA	CASSKRPGTGGANQPQHF	TGTGCCAGTAGTAAAAGACCCGGGACAGGGGGCGCGAATCAGCCCCAGCATTTT
TRBV28	NA	TRBJ1-2	NA	CASSAGSRGYTF	TGTGCCAGCAGTGCAGGTTCAAGAGGCTACACCTTC
TRBV18	TRBD1	TRBJ1-2	NA	CASLKTGTESSGYTF	TGTGCCAGCCTTAAGACCGGGACAGAATCGTCTGGCTACACCTTC
TRBV20-1	NA	TRBJ1-2	NA	CSAANYGYTF	TGCAGTGCCGCTAACTATGGCTACACCTTC
TRBV30	TRBD2	TRBJ2-4	few	CAWSRTSGGTKNIQYF	TGTGCCTGGAGCCGGACTAGCGGGGGGACCAAAAACATTCAGTACTTC
TRBV5-1	NA	TRBJ1-1	NA	CASSLPMNTEAFF	TGCGCCAGCAGCTTACCTATGAACACTGAAGCTTTCTTT
TRBV30	TRBD1	TRBJ1-2	NA	CAWSPPGGANYGYTF	TGTGCCTGGAGCCCCCCAGGGGGCGCCAACTATGGCTACACCTTC
TRBV9	TRBD2	TRBJ2-1	NA	CASSVVPGGVNEQFF	TGTGCCAGCAGCGTAGTACCGGGAGGGGTGAATGAGCAGTTCTTC
TRBV7-2	TRBD1	TRBJ2-1	NA	CASSKRTGTYNEQFF	TGTGCCAGCAGCAAACGGACAGGGACGTACAATGAGCAGTTCTTC
TRBV28	NA	TRBJ2-7	NA	CASSFLANDYEQYF	TGTGCCAGCAGTTTTCTAGCGAACGACTACGAGCAGTACTTC
TRBV10-3	NA	TRBJ1-1	NA	CAIRTDRAEAFF	TGTGCCATTAGGACAGATCGGGCGGAAGCTTTCTTT
TRBV9	NA	TRBJ2-7	NA	CASSVDWAGYEQYF	TGTGCCAGCAGCGTAGATTGGGCTGGCTACGAGCAGTACTTC
TRBV5-6	NA	TRBJ2-7	NA	CASSLATGSGYEQYF	TGTGCCAGCAGCTTGGCTACGGGTTCTGGGTACGAGCAGTACTTC